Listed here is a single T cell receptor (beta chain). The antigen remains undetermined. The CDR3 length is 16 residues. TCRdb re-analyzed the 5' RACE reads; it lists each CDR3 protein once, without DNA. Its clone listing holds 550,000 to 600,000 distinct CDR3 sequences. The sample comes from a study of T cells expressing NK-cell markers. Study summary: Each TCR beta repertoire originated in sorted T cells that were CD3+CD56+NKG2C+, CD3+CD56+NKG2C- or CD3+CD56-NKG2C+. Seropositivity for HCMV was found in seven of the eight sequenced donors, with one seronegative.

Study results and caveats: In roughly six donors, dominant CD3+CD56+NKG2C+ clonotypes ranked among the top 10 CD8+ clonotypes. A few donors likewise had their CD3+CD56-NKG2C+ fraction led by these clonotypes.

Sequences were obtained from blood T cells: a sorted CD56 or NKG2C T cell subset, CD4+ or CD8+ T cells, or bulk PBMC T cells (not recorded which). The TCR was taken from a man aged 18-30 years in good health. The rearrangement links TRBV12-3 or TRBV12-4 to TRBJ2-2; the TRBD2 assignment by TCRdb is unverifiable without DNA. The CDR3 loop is CASSGIAGVVTGELFF.